These 5 T cell receptor beta chains came from one sample sequenced in a study of blood T cell repertoires in COVID-19. Clones were sequenced by immunoSEQ multiplex PCR, and TCRdb holds only the in-frame ones, with some missing. This table holds around 300,000 clones, 86% found once. Sequencing was carried out using peripheral blood. The receptor source for this set is a woman aged 30 to 39 with active or convalescent COVID-19.

This clone was picked up many times. Distinct nucleotide sequences in the sample also encode this CDR3. In DNA, the CDR3 is TGTGCCAGCAGCTTGGGTTTCGGGGGGGCCAGAGATACGCAGTATTTT. Translated: CASSLGFGGARDTQYF. V gene TRBV7-9 combines with J gene TRBJ2-3; 8 nucleotides agree with TRBD2. The germline V gene encodes CDR1 SEHNR and CDR2 FQNEAQ (reference sequence). V dropped 3 bases and J dropped 5; count of bases not matched to a gene: 10. This CDR3 has 16 amino acids.

V is TRBV7-6 and J is TRBJ1-4, with D hard to call. Deletions cut 4 bases from V and 7 bases from J, with 7 bases between. CDR1 SGHVS and CDR2 FNYEAQ come from the germline V gene. CDR3 length: 12 amino acids. The CDR3 reads CASSSLPEKLFF. The CDR3 DNA follows: TGTGCCAGCAGCTCACTCCCTGAAAAACTGTTTTTT. The variable domain in full, completed from reference TRBV7-6 and TRBJ1-4, reads GAGVSQSPRYKVTKRGQDVALRCDPISGHVSLYWYRQALGQGPEFLTYFNYEAQQDKSGLPNDRFSAERPEGSISTLTIQRTEQRDSAMYRCASSSLPEKLFFGSGTQLSVL.

This clone was seen a single time. The chain has TRBV6-1 and TRBJ1-4, with 8 bases lining up with TRBD1. The CDR3 covers 16 residues. Germline V lookup: CDR1 MNHNS, CDR2 SASEGT. V lost 4 bases and J lost 3; bases outside the gene matches: 7. CDR3: CASSVDRGSSNEKLFF. The CDR3 DNA is TGTGCCAGCAGTGTCGACAGGGGTTCGTCTAATGAAAAACTGTTTTTT.

The chain recombines TRBV9 with TRBJ1-6; 12 bases match TRBD1. The CDR3 extends over 16 amino acids. CDR1 is SGDLS, CDR2 YYNGEE, per germline. V was clipped by 4 bases and J by 7 bases; unmatched bases: 6. In DNA, the CDR3 is TGTGCCAGCAGCACTACCGGGACAGGGGGCAATTCACCCCTCCACTTT. It codes for CASSTTGTGGNSPLHF.

As concerns this clone: This CDR3 is also generated by other DNA sequences in the sample. The chain links TRBV2 to TRBJ1-1; D remains ambiguous. V was trimmed by 5 bases and J by 5 bases, leaving 12 bases between them. In germline, CDR1 is SNHLY, CDR2 FYNNEI. CDR3 length: 13 residues. CDR3: CASSRGLGTEAFF. The CDR3 coding sequence is TGTGCCAGCAGTCGAGGACTGGGAACTGAAGCTTTCTTT.